This is a list of T cell receptor beta chains from one sample in a study of spatial heterogeneity in lung cancer. TCRdb processed the 5' RACE reads anew with MiXCR; each CDR3 protein has one entry. The sample yields 77,000 or so distinct CDR3 sequences, under 25% seen once. The source material was PBMCs, sampled at surgery. These receptor sequences come from a male donor with early-stage non-small cell lung cancer. Each CDR3 is given with its conserved first and last residue. Fields, in order: D gene, J gene, V gene, clone size, CDR3 DNA, CDR3 protein. A D gene is named only where the DNA matches it firmly. Not all rows give a size; the values are once, few, many and, for expanded clones, a class.

D gene: .
J gene: TRBJ2-2
V gene: TRBV4-3
clone size: .
CDR3 DNA: TGCGCCAGCAGCCCAAGCTTCACCGGGGAGCTGTTTTTT
CDR3 protein: CASSPSFTGELFF

D gene: TRBD1
J gene: TRBJ2-5
V gene: TRBV27
clone size: few
CDR3 DNA: TGTGCCAGCAGTTCCGGACAGGTATCGCAAGAGACCCAGTACTTC
CDR3 protein: CASSSGQVSQETQYF

D gene: .
J gene: TRBJ2-2
V gene: TRBV7-2
clone size: many
CDR3 DNA: TGTGCCAGCAGCTTAGAGGGGCCCGGGGAGCTGTTTTTT
CDR3 protein: CASSLEGPGELFF

D gene: .
J gene: TRBJ2-7
V gene: TRBV29-1
clone size: few
CDR3 DNA: TGCAGCGTGTCCGACGAGCAGTACTTC
CDR3 protein: CSVSDEQYF

D gene: TRBD2
J gene: TRBJ2-5
V gene: TRBV29-1
clone size: .
CDR3 DNA: TGCAGCGTTGAAGATCATGAGGGAGGGGAGACCCAGTACTTC
CDR3 protein: CSVEDHEGGETQYF

D gene: TRBD2
J gene: TRBJ2-3
V gene: TRBV7-9
clone size: .
CDR3 DNA: TGTGCCAGCAGCTTATCCCCGGGAGGGCCATTCGCAGATACGCAGTATTTT
CDR3 protein: CASSLSPGGPFADTQYF

D gene: .
J gene: TRBJ2-3
V gene: TRBV5-1
clone size: .
CDR3 DNA: TGCGCCAGCAGCTTGGAAGGAGTAGATACGCAGTATTTT
CDR3 protein: CASSLEGVDTQYF

D gene: .
J gene: TRBJ1-1
V gene: TRBV10-3
clone size: .
CDR3 DNA: TGTGCCATCAGTGAGGGGCCGAACACTGAAGCTTTCTTT
CDR3 protein: CAISEGPNTEAFF

D gene: TRBD2
J gene: TRBJ2-5
V gene: TRBV7-2
clone size: .
CDR3 DNA: TGTGCCAGCAGCTCCTTAGCGGGGGCCTCCGGGACCCAGTACTTC
CDR3 protein: CASSSLAGASGTQYF

D gene: .
J gene: TRBJ2-7
V gene: TRBV21-1
clone size: .
CDR3 DNA: TGTGCCAGCAGCACCCTCGGTCGTTACGAGCAGTACTTC
CDR3 protein: CASSTLGRYEQYF

D gene: .
J gene: TRBJ1-2
V gene: TRBV2
clone size: few
CDR3 DNA: TGTGCCAGCAGCGAGGACCCCCGAATGAGCTACACCTTC
CDR3 protein: CASSEDPRMSYTF

D gene: .
J gene: TRBJ1-2
V gene: TRBV28
clone size: few
CDR3 DNA: TGTGCCAGCAGTTATGGACAGATCGTCTATGGCTACACCTTC
CDR3 protein: CASSYGQIVYGYTF

D gene: .
J gene: TRBJ2-2
V gene: TRBV3-1
clone size: many
CDR3 DNA: TGTGCCAGCAGCCAAGATTACCTAGAGACCGGGGAGCTGTTTTTT
CDR3 protein: CASSQDYLETGELFF

D gene: .
J gene: TRBJ2-6
V gene: TRBV2
clone size: medium-sized
CDR3 DNA: TGTGCCAGCAGGGAGCTCGGAGGCTCTGGGGCCAACGTCCTGACTTTC
CDR3 protein: CASRELGGSGANVLTF

D gene: .
J gene: TRBJ1-4
V gene: TRBV4-1
clone size: medium-sized
CDR3 DNA: TGCGCCAGCAGCCAAGATTGGTCTCAAGAAAAACTGTTTTTT
CDR3 protein: CASSQDWSQEKLFF

D gene: .
J gene: TRBJ2-2
V gene: TRBV7-6
clone size: few
CDR3 DNA: TGTGCCAGCAGCTTGTTGGCGAACACCGGGGAGCTGTTTTTT
CDR3 protein: CASSLLANTGELFF

D gene: TRBD2
J gene: TRBJ2-7
V gene: TRBV6-2/TRBV6-3
clone size: .
CDR3 DNA: TGTGCCAGCAGTTACGATCTAGCGGGAGGAACATCCTACGAGCAGTACTTC
CDR3 protein: CASSYDLAGGTSYEQYF

D gene: .
J gene: TRBJ2-5
V gene: TRBV21-1
clone size: .
CDR3 DNA: TGTGCCAGCAGCAAAGGAGCTAGCGATGAGACCCAGTACTTC
CDR3 protein: CASSKGASDETQYF

D gene: .
J gene: TRBJ1-1
V gene: TRBV7-2
clone size: few
CDR3 DNA: TGTGCCCCAAATCGTGGGGGGAACACTGAAGCTTTCTTT
CDR3 protein: CAPNRGGNTEAFF

D gene: .
J gene: TRBJ1-5
V gene: TRBV10-3
clone size: few
CDR3 DNA: TGTGCCATCAGGGAGGGGCAGCATAGCAATCAGCCCCAGCATTTT
CDR3 protein: CAIREGQHSNQPQHF

D gene: TRBD2
J gene: TRBJ2-1
V gene: TRBV4-2
clone size: .
CDR3 DNA: TGTGCCAGCAGCCAAGATAGGCGGGGGGGTTACAATGAGCAGTTCTTC
CDR3 protein: CASSQDRRGGYNEQFF

D gene: .
J gene: TRBJ2-5
V gene: TRBV27
clone size: .
CDR3 DNA: TGTGCCAGCAGTTTAGTAGGGTACGTGGGAGAGACCCAGTACTTC
CDR3 protein: CASSLVGYVGETQYF

D gene: .
J gene: TRBJ2-1
V gene: TRBV6-1
clone size: .
CDR3 DNA: TGTGCCAGCACGTCGGGTGGGCAGTTCTTC
CDR3 protein: CASTSGGQFF

D gene: TRBD1
J gene: TRBJ1-2
V gene: TRBV19
clone size: few
CDR3 DNA: TGTGCCAGTAGTGGACAGGGGGCCGGATATGGCTACACCTTC
CDR3 protein: CASSGQGAGYGYTF

D gene: .
J gene: TRBJ1-2
V gene: TRBV18
clone size: .
CDR3 DNA: TGTGCCAGCTCACCCGGATATGGGCAAATCGGCTACACCTTC
CDR3 protein: CASSPGYGQIGYTF

D gene: TRBD2
J gene: TRBJ2-3
V gene: TRBV7-8
clone size: many
CDR3 DNA: TGTGCCAGCAGCTCGAGCTTTAGCGGGACTAGCACAGATACGCAGTATTTT
CDR3 protein: CASSSSFSGTSTDTQYF

D gene: TRBD1
J gene: TRBJ1-4
V gene: TRBV15
clone size: .
CDR3 DNA: TGTGCCACCAGCTTCGGTCAGGGGGTTGAAAAACTGTTTTTT
CDR3 protein: CATSFGQGVEKLFF

D gene: .
J gene: TRBJ2-7
V gene: TRBV5-1
clone size: once
CDR3 DNA: TGCGCCAGTCCTACGGCCTACGAGCAGTACTTC
CDR3 protein: CASPTAYEQYF

D gene: .
J gene: TRBJ1-2
V gene: TRBV7-2
clone size: .
CDR3 DNA: TGTGCCAGCAGCCCAAGGGGCGGGTATGGCTACACCTTC
CDR3 protein: CASSPRGGYGYTF

D gene: .
J gene: TRBJ2-1
V gene: TRBV21-1
clone size: few
CDR3 DNA: TGTGCCAGCAGCACTGATGAGCAGTTCTTC
CDR3 protein: CASSTDEQFF

D gene: .
J gene: TRBJ1-1
V gene: TRBV28
clone size: .
CDR3 DNA: TGTGCCAGCAGTTTTGACAGTGCGCCGACTGAAGCTTTCTTT
CDR3 protein: CASSFDSAPTEAFF

D gene: .
J gene: TRBJ2-3
V gene: TRBV7-9
clone size: .
CDR3 DNA: TGTGCCAGCAGCTTAGTCGTAACAGATACGCAGTATTTT
CDR3 protein: CASSLVVTDTQYF

D gene: .
J gene: TRBJ2-5
V gene: TRBV6-6
clone size: few
CDR3 DNA: TGTGCCAGCAGTTACTCGGGAGGGGGACAGCCTCAAGAGACCCAGTACTTC
CDR3 protein: CASSYSGGGQPQETQYF

D gene: TRBD1
J gene: TRBJ1-2
V gene: TRBV18
clone size: .
CDR3 DNA: TGTGCCAGCTCACCGACTGACAGGGATTGGTATGGCAACACCTTC
CDR3 protein: CASSPTDRDWYGNTF

D gene: TRBD2
J gene: TRBJ2-3
V gene: TRBV6-4
clone size: few
CDR3 DNA: TGTGCCAGCAGTGATAGCGGGGGGGCCCAAGATACGCAGTATTTT
CDR3 protein: CASSDSGGAQDTQYF

D gene: .
J gene: TRBJ2-2
V gene: TRBV28
clone size: many
CDR3 DNA: TGTGCCAGCAGTTTAGGTTCTGGGGAGCTGTTTTTT
CDR3 protein: CASSLGSGELFF

D gene: .
J gene: TRBJ1-1
V gene: TRBV2
clone size: .
CDR3 DNA: TGTGCCAGCAGTCTGACGGAGATGAACACTGAAGCTTTCTTT
CDR3 protein: CASSLTEMNTEAFF

D gene: .
J gene: TRBJ2-1
V gene: TRBV2
clone size: medium-sized
CDR3 DNA: TGTGCCAGCAGTGAAGCGGGCTCCGTCTTC
CDR3 protein: CASSEAGSVF

D gene: .
J gene: TRBJ2-7
V gene: TRBV7-2
clone size: many
CDR3 DNA: TGTGCCAGCAGCCGGGTCAGGGGCTATGGCGAGCAGTACTTC
CDR3 protein: CASSRVRGYGEQYF

D gene: .
J gene: TRBJ2-5
V gene: TRBV28
clone size: .
CDR3 DNA: TGTGCCAGCAGTCCCCCTCACAGAGAAGAGACCCAGTACTTC
CDR3 protein: CASSPPHREETQYF

D gene: .
J gene: TRBJ1-6
V gene: TRBV7-2
clone size: .
CDR3 DNA: TGTGCCAGCAGCTTATTTTTGGGGCCAGGGGATTCACCCCTCCACTTT
CDR3 protein: CASSLFLGPGDSPLHF

D gene: .
J gene: TRBJ2-2
V gene: TRBV29-1
clone size: .
CDR3 DNA: TGCAGCGCTTCAGGGGGGGCCACCGGGGAGCTGTTTTTT
CDR3 protein: CSASGGATGELFF

D gene: .
J gene: TRBJ2-6
V gene: TRBV29-1
clone size: few
CDR3 DNA: TGCAGCGTTGTAGTGAGCTCTGGGGCCAACGTCCTGACTTTC
CDR3 protein: CSVVVSSGANVLTF

D gene: .
J gene: TRBJ2-7
V gene: TRBV5-4
clone size: .
CDR3 DNA: TGTGCCAGCAGCTCAGGCGGGGACATCTCGGGGCAGTACTTC
CDR3 protein: CASSSGGDISGQYF

D gene: TRBD1
J gene: TRBJ2-1
V gene: TRBV25-1
clone size: few
CDR3 DNA: TGTGCCAGCAGTGGGTACAGGGGGCAGTACAATGAGCAGTTCTTC
CDR3 protein: CASSGYRGQYNEQFF

D gene: TRBD1
J gene: TRBJ2-7
V gene: TRBV19
clone size: .
CDR3 DNA: TGTGCCAGCGGGGTGACAGGGGAAACTGGAGAGCAGTACTTC
CDR3 protein: CASGVTGETGEQYF

D gene: .
J gene: TRBJ1-1
V gene: TRBV7-2
clone size: few
CDR3 DNA: TGTGCCAGCAGTCCAAACCGGGTCCACACTGAAGCTTTCTTT
CDR3 protein: CASSPNRVHTEAFF

D gene: .
J gene: TRBJ2-2
V gene: TRBV5-1
clone size: .
CDR3 DNA: TGCGCCAGCAGCCCGGACGGTAACACCGGGGAGCTGTTTTTT
CDR3 protein: CASSPDGNTGELFF

D gene: .
J gene: TRBJ1-1
V gene: TRBV28
clone size: few
CDR3 DNA: TGTGCCAGCAGGCTGAGTAGCTCTGAAGCTTTCTTT
CDR3 protein: CASRLSSSEAFF

D gene: TRBD1
J gene: TRBJ2-1
V gene: TRBV4-3
clone size: many
CDR3 DNA: TGCGCCAGCAGCCAAGATGAGGGGGACAGGGCCTACAATGAGCAGTTCTTC
CDR3 protein: CASSQDEGDRAYNEQFF

D gene: TRBD1
J gene: TRBJ2-1
V gene: TRBV2
clone size: .
CDR3 DNA: TGTGCCAGCAGCAAAGATACCTCAGGGGGCAATGAGCAGTTCTTC
CDR3 protein: CASSKDTSGGNEQFF

D gene: TRBD2
J gene: TRBJ2-1
V gene: TRBV5-6
clone size: .
CDR3 DNA: TGTGCCAGCAGCTCCGGGACTAGCGGGAGATACCTTTACAATGAGCAGTTCTTC
CDR3 protein: CASSSGTSGRYLYNEQFF

D gene: .
J gene: TRBJ1-1
V gene: TRBV18
clone size: few
CDR3 DNA: TGTGCCAGCTCACCCCGACTTTCGAACACTGAAGCTTTCTTT
CDR3 protein: CASSPRLSNTEAFF

D gene: .
J gene: TRBJ2-7
V gene: TRBV5-6
clone size: .
CDR3 DNA: TGTGCCAGCAGCCCCATTGCGGGGCTCTCCTACGAGCAGTACTTC
CDR3 protein: CASSPIAGLSYEQYF

D gene: TRBD1
J gene: TRBJ1-2
V gene: TRBV10-2
clone size: .
CDR3 DNA: TGCGCCAGCAGTGAGTTGACAGGGGACGGCTACACCTTC
CDR3 protein: CASSELTGDGYTF